This entry lists 19 T cell receptor beta chains sequenced from one sample in a study of cytomegalovirus exposure and HLA in healthy donors. It was with 60 Vbeta and 13 Jbeta primers that the PCR ran. This table comes from immunoSEQ multiplex PCR, and its TCRdb copy is limited to in-frame clones, with some not included. Here the sample spans under 200,000 clones, about 73% being singletons. Material: PBMCs. These receptors came from a woman aged 40 to 55 in good health and CMV-seronegative.

The CDR3 sequence: CASSYDSQETQYF. The CDR3 DNA reads as TGTGCCAGCAGCTACGACAGCCAAGAGACCCAGTACTTC. The chain is built from TRBV5-4 and TRBJ2-5; possible D gene TRBD1, 5 bases. The CDR3 loop spans 13 amino acids. Between the trimmed V and J ends, which lost 3 bases and 1 base, there was a span of 7 bases. The germline V gene has CDR1 SGHNT and CDR2 YYREEE (reference sequence).

V is TRBV23-1 and J is TRBJ1-6; the D gene is possibly TRBD1 (6 bases). TRBV23-1 is placed among ORFs of uncertain function. CDR3 length: 14 amino acids. V lost 7 bases, J lost 8 bases, and 15 bases lay in between. The DNA of the CDR3 is TGCGCCAGCAAACCCGGGACAATCTATTCACCCCTCCACTTT. Its protein product is CASKPGTIYSPLHF.

The V call is TRBV19, the J call TRBJ2-2; D gene unclear. The CDR3 runs 11 residues. Trimming left V 6 bases short and J 6 bases short, with 5 bases between. Germline lookup yields CDR1 LNHDA and CDR2 SQIVND (reference sequence). In DNA form, the CDR3 reads TGTGCCAGTAGCCTCCCCGGGGAGCTGTTTTTT. Translating gives CASSLPGELFF.

This chain uses TRBV5-5 with TRBJ1-2; 8 bases map to TRBD1. This CDR3 contains 17 residues. Trimming removed 0 bases from V and 2 bases from J; junction bases left unmatched: 9. CDR1 is SGHKS, CDR2 YYEKEE, per germline (reference sequence). Here the CDR3 reads CASSLGDRRATNYGYTF. The CDR3 DNA follows: TGTGCCAGCAGCTTGGGGGACAGGAGAGCTACCAACTATGGCTACACCTTC.

The chain combines TRBV28 with TRBJ2-5; D remains unclear. From germline, CDR1 is MDHEN and CDR2 SYDVKM. CDR3 length: 15 amino acids. Trimming removed 5 bases at V and 2 bases at J, with 15 bases between. CDR3 sequence reads: CASSTNSVAQETQYF. The CDR3 DNA is TGTGCCAGCAGTACAAACAGTGTCGCACAAGAGACCCAGTACTTC.

This chain connects TRBV10-3 to TRBJ1-1; the match to TRBD1 covers 8 bases. Trimming removed 11 bases from V and 2 bases from J; junction bases left unmatched: 10. Per the germline V gene, CDR1 is ENHRY and CDR2 is SYGVKD. The CDR3 consists of 14 residues. CDR3 nucleotide sequence: TGTGCCGTCAAGATGGACAGGGAAAACACTGAAGCTTTCTTT. It encodes CAVKMDRENTEAFF.

This clone turned up a few times. The chain employs TRBV18 and TRBJ1-3; TRBD1 agrees at 9 bases. Losses at the gene ends were 0 bases for V and 4 bases for J; bases not matched to a gene: 7. From germline, CDR1 is KGHSH and CDR2 LQKENI. The CDR3 covers 17 residues. The CDR3 nucleotides read TGTGCCAGCTCACCACCGTCACAGGGGGCGTCCGGAAACACCATATATTTT. It translates to CASSPPSQGASGNTIYF.

The rearrangement links TRBV28 to TRBJ2-2, with D perhaps TRBD1 (7 bases). V lost 4 bases to trimming and J lost 0 bases, with 12 bases between them. The CDR3 has 16 residues. Germline lookup yields CDR1 MDHEN and CDR2 SYDVKM. DNA of the CDR3: TGTGCCAGCAGTTCGGGCGGGACAGCGAACACCGGGGAGCTGTTTTTT. Its protein is CASSSGGTANTGELFF.

The table lists this clone with a few counts. The chain carries TRBV28 and TRBJ1-2; no definite D call. CDR3 length: 14 residues. CDR1 and CDR2 (germline): MDHEN, SYDVKM. V was trimmed by 5 bases and J by 2 bases, leaving 12 bases between them. The CDR3 protein is CASSLPTRNYGYTF. The DNA for the CDR3 is TGTGCCAGCAGTCTCCCGACAAGGAACTATGGCTACACCTTC.

This clone has just one count. The V and J genes are TRBV5-5 and TRBJ1-2; 7 bases match TRBD1. Unmatched junction bases numbered 7, after V lost 0 bases and J lost 2 bases. The CDR3 is 16 residues long. Per germline, CDR1 SGHKS and CDR2 YYEKEE (reference sequence). The CDR3 is CASSLEGQQWNYGYTF. In DNA form, the CDR3 reads TGTGCCAGCAGCTTGGAGGGACAGCAATGGAACTATGGCTACACCTTC. The full variable domain, its missing parts supplied by reference TRBV5-5 and TRBJ1-2, is DAGVTQSPTHLIKTRGQQVTLRCSPISGHKSVSWYQQVLGQGPQFIFQYYEKEERGRGNFPDRFSARQFPNYSSELNVNALLLGDSALYLCASSLEGQQWNYGYTFGSGTRLTVV.

The chain recombines TRBV19 with TRBJ1-2, with D perhaps matching TRBD1 (6 bases). Germline lookup yields CDR1 LNHDA and CDR2 SQIVND (reference sequence). The germline V and J ends were trimmed by 2 bases and 8 bases, with 21 bases remaining between them. The CDR3 sequence is 16 residues long. The CDR3 loop reads CASSITRIDRLGGYTF. The CDR3 coding sequence is TGTGCCAGTAGTATAACTCGTATCGACAGGTTAGGCGGCTACACCTTC.

This chain connects TRBV19 to TRBJ1-2; weak D call: TRBD1 (5 bases). The V end lost 4 bases, the J end lost 8 bases, and 23 bases lay between the germline ends. Germline assignment: CDR1 LNHDA and CDR2 SQIVND (reference sequence). CDR3 size: 16 residues. The CDR3 sequence is CASSTGTVFVYRGYTF. In DNA form, the CDR3 reads TGTGCCAGTAGTACCGGGACTGTTTTTGTATATAGAGGCTACACCTTC.

The chain links TRBV5-1 to TRBJ2-1; tentatively, D is TRBD2 (5 bases). The CDR3 length is 13 residues. The V end was cut by 0 bases, the J end by 8 bases, with 9 bases between. Per the germline V gene, CDR1 is SGHRS and CDR2 is YFSETQ. CDR3 DNA: TGCGCCAGCAGCTTGGGGTCCGGGGATGAGCAGTTCTTC. It is translated as CASSLGSGDEQFF. The whole variable domain, remainder taken from reference TRBV5-1 and TRBJ2-1, is KAGVTQTPRYLIKTRGQQVTLSCSPISGHRSVSWYQQTPGQGLQFLFEYFSETQRNKGNFPGRFSGRQFSNSRSEMNVSTLELGDSALYLCASSLGSGDEQFFGPGTRLTVL.

This chain links TRBV6-6 with TRBJ2-1, with 10 positions matching TRBD1. Germline CDR1 is MNHNY and CDR2 is SVGAGI (reference sequence). The CDR3 runs to 15 residues. The V segment lost 4 bases and the J segment 4 bases; nucleotides outside the gene matches: 4. The CDR3 coding sequence is TGTGCCAGCAGTTCGACAGGGGGCGCGTACAATGAGCAGTTCTTC. This gives the protein CASSSTGGAYNEQFF.

As regards this clone: The junction does not match germline at one end; this may be a read error. V is TRBV7-9 and J is TRBJ2-2, with TRBD2 as a possible D gene (6 bases). CDR1 is SEHNR, CDR2 FQNEAQ, per germline (reference sequence). The CDR3 consists of 14 residues. The CDR3 DNA sequence: TGTGCCAGCAGAAGTAGCGGTAACACCGGGGAGCTGTCTTTT. This gives the protein CASRSSGNTGELSF.

This clone has more than one count but fewer than ten. The gene calls are TRBV19 and TRBJ2-1, with 8 bases fitting TRBD2. The V gene's germline CDR1 is LNHDA and CDR2 SQIVND (reference sequence). V dropped 3 bases and J dropped 4; count of bases not matched to a gene: 2. This CDR3 is built from 14 residues. The DNA of the CDR3 is TGTGCCAGTAGTATCCAGCGGGGGTACAATGAGCAGTTCTTC. Its protein is CASSIQRGYNEQFF.

The CDR3 DNA reads TGTGCCAGCAGTTACCAGGGGGCAGGTTCGCTTGGTCAGCCCCAGCATTTT. Protein product: CASSYQGAGSLGQPQHF. V and J are TRBV28 and TRBJ1-5; 8 nucleotides line up with TRBD1. The CDR3 extends over 17 amino acids. CDR1 MDHEN and CDR2 SYDVKM come from the germline V gene. V gave up 4 bases and J gave up 6 bases; unmatched junction bases: 14.

The chain employs TRBV2 and TRBJ2-5; a weak D match, TRBD2 (6 bases). Germline CDR1 SNHLY, CDR2 FYNNEI. The V gene lost 2 bases and the J gene lost 3 bases, with 10 bases spanning the gap. This CDR3 spans 14 amino acids. The CDR3 spells CASSEWGVKETQYF. In nucleotides, the CDR3 is TGTGCCAGCAGTGAATGGGGGGTTAAAGAGACCCAGTACTTC.

The rearrangement uses TRBV7-8 and TRBJ2-7; 7 bases fit TRBD1. CDR3 length: 16 residues. Germline V gene lookup returns CDR1 SGHVS and CDR2 FQNEAQ. V gave up 3 bases and J gave up 0 bases; unmatched junction bases: 8. The CDR3 DNA is TGTGCCAGCAGCTTGATGGGACAGCTGAGCTCCTACGAGCAGTACTTC. Translation: CASSLMGQLSSYEQYF.